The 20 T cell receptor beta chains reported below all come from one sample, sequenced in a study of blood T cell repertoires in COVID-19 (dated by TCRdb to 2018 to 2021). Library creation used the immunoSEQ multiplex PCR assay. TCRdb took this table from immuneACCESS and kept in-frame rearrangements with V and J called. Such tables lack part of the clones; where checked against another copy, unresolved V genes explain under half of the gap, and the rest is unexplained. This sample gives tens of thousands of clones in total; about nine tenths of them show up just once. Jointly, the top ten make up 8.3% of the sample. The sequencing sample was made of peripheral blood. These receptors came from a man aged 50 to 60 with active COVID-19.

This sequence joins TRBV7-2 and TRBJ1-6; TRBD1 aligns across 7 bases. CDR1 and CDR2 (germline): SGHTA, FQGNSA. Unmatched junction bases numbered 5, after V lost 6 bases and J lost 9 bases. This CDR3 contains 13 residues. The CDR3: CASRLNRGSPLHF. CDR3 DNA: TGTGCCAGCAGGCTCAACAGGGGTTCACCCCTCCACTTT.

CDR3 sequence reads: CASSADIQGASVKETQYF. The CDR3 DNA reads as TGTGCCAGCAGCGCAGATATACAGGGGGCAAGTGTGAAAGAGACCCAGTACTTC. The chain joins TRBV9 to TRBJ2-5; 9 positions agree with TRBD1. The CDR3 sequence is 18 residues long. Germline V gene data show CDR1 as SGDLS and CDR2 as YYNGEE. The ends lost 3 bases at V and 3 bases at J; junction bases unmatched: 15.

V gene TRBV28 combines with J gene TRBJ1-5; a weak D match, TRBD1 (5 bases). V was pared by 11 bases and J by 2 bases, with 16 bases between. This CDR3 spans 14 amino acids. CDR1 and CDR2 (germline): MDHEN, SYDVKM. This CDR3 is CAGAPQGGNQPQHF. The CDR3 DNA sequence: TGTGCCGGCGCCCCCCAGGGCGGCAATCAGCCCCAGCATTTT.

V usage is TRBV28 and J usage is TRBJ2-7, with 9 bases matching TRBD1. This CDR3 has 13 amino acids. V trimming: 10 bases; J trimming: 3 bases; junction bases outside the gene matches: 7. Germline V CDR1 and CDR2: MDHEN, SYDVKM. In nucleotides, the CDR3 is TGTGCCATTACAGGGGGCGCAGTCTACGAGCAGTACTTC. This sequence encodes CAITGGAVYEQYF. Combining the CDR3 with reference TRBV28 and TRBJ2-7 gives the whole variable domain DVKVTQSSRYLVKRTGEKVFLECVQDMDHENMFWYRQDPGLGLRLIYFSYDVKMKEKGDIPEGYSVSREKKERFSLILESASTNQTSMYLCAITGGAVYEQYFGPGTRLTVT.

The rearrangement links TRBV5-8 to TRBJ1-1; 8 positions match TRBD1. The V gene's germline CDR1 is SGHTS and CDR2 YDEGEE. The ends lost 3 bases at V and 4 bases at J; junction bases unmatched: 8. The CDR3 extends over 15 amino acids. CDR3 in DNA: TGTGCCAGCAGCTCTCAAGACAGGGGTTTCACTGAAGCTTTCTTT. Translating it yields CASSSQDRGFTEAFF.

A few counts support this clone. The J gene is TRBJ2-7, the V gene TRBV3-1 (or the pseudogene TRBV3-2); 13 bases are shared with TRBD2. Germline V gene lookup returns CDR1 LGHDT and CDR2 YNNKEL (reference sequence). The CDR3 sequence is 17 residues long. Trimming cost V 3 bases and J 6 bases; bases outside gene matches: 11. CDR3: CASSHAPRLAGGSEQYF. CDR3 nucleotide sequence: TGTGCCAGCAGCCACGCTCCCCGACTAGCGGGAGGATCCGAGCAGTACTTC.

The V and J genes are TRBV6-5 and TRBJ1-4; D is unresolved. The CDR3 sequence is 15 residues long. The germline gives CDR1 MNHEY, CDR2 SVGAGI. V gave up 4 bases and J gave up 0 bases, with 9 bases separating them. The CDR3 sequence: CASSSAGATNEKLFF. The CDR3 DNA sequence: TGTGCCAGCAGTTCCGCAGGTGCAACTAATGAAAAACTGTTTTTT.

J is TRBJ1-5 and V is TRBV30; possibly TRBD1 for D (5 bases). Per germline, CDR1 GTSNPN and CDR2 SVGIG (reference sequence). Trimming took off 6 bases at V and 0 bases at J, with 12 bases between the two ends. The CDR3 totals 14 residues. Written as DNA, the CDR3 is TGTGCCTGTTCTTGGGGGGATAGCAATCAGCCCCAGCATTTT. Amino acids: CACSWGDSNQPQHF.

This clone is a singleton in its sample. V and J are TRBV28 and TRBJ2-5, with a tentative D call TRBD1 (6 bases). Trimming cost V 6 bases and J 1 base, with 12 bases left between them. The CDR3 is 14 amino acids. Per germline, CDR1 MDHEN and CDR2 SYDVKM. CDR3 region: CASSYRQAQETQYF. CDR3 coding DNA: TGTGCCAGCAGCTATCGACAGGCCCAAGAGACCCAGTACTTC.

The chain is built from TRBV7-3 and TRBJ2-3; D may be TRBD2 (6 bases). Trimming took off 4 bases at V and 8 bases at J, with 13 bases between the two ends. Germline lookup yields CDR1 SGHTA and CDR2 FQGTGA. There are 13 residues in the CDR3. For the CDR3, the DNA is TGTGCCAGCAGCTCCCGCCCGGAGGGTACGCAGTATTTT. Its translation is CASSSRPEGTQYF. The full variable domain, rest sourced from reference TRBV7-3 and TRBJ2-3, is GAGVSQTPSNKVTEKGKYVELRCDPISGHTALYWYRQSLGQGPEFLIYFQGTGAADDSGLPNDRFFAVRPEGSVSTLKIQRTERGDSAVYLCASSSRPEGTQYFGPGTRLTVL.

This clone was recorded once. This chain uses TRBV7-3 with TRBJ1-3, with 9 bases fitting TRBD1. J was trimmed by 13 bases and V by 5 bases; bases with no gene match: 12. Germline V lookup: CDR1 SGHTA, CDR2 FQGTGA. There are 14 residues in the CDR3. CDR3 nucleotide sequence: TGTGCCAGCAGCCCACCGGGACAGGGTAGGAGGATATATTTT. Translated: CASSPPGQGRRIYF.

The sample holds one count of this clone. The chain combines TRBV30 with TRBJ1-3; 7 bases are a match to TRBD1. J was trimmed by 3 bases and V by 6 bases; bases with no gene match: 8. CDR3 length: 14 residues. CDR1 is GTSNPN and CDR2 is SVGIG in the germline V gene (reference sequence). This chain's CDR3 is CACHLTGVGNTIYF. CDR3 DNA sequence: TGTGCCTGCCATCTCACAGGGGTTGGAAACACCATATATTTT.

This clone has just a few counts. CDR3: CASSQDLARANEKLFF. The CDR3 DNA is TGCGCCAGCAGCCAAGATCTGGCACGGGCTAATGAAAAACTGTTTTTT. V usage is TRBV4-1 and J usage is TRBJ1-4; D unresolved. Trimming shortened V by 0 bases and J by 3 bases, and 11 bases separated the two germline ends. This CDR3 is built from 16 residues. Germline CDR1 and CDR2: MGHRA and YSYEKL.

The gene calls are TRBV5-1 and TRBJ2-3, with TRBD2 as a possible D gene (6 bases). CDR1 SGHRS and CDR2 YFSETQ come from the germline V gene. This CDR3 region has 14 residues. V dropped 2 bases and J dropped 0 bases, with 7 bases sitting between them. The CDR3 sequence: CASSFRGSTDTQYF. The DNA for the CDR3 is TGCGCCAGCAGCTTTCGGGGGAGCACAGATACGCAGTATTTT. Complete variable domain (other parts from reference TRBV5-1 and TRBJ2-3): KAGVTQTPRYLIKTRGQQVTLSCSPISGHRSVSWYQQTPGQGLQFLFEYFSETQRNKGNFPGRFSGRQFSNSRSEMNVSTLELGDSALYLCASSFRGSTDTQYFGPGTRLTVL.

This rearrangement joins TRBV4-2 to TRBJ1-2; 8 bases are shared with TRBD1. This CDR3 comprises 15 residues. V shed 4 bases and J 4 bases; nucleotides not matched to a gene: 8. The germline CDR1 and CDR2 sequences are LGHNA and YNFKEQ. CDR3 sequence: CASSPQGAQGYGYTF. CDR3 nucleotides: TGTGCCAGCAGCCCCCAGGGGGCTCAAGGCTATGGCTACACCTTC.

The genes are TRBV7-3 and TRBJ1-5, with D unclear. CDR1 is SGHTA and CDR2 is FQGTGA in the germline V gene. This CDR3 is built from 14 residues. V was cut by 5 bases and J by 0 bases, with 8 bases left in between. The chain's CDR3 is CASSVDGSNQPQHF. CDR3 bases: TGTGCCAGCAGCGTAGATGGTAGCAATCAGCCCCAGCATTTT.

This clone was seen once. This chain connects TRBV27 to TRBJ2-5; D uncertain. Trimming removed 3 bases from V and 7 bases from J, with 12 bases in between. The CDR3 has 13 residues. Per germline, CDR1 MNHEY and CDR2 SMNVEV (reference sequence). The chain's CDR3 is CASSFLVSGTQYF. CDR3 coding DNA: TGTGCCAGCAGTTTCTTAGTATCTGGGACCCAGTACTTC.

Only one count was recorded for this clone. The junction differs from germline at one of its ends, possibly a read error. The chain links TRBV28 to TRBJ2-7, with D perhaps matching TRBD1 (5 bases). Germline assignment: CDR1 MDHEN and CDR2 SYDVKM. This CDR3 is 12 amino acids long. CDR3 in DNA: TGTGCCAGCACCACCGGGCCGGAGACAGTTAACTTC. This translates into CASTTGPETVNF.

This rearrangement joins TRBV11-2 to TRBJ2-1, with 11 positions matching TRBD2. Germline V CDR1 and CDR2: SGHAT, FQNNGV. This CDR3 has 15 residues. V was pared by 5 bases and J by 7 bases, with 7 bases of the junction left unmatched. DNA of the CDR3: TGTGCCAGCAGCCCGTTAGCGGGAGGGGCGAATGAGCAGTTCTTC. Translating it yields CASSPLAGGANEQFF.

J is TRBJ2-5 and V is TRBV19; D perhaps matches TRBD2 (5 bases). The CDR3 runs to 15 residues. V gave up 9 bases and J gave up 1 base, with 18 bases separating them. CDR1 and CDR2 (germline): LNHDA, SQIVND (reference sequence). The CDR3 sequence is CASNSGVWGQETQYF. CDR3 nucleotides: TGTGCCAGCAACTCCGGGGTCTGGGGCCAAGAGACCCAGTACTTC.